The entry below gives a single TCR beta chain sequence along with its context. Its specificity is unknown. This CDR3 contains 12 residues. The V and J ends lost 4 bases and 4 bases respectively, with 8 bases between them. Germline CDR1 MDHEN, CDR2 SYDVKM. The data belong to a study of cytomegalovirus exposure and HLA in healthy donors. Overall study context: The 95 million to 120 million unique TCR beta sequences, from roughly 170 million T cells, were found by an earlier analysis. HLA-typed donors were the source of approximately 88 million unique TCRs held in an early data release.

Study-wide results and caveats: Researchers reported in a later analysis that common viral pathogens appeared linked to several top clusters.

The primer mix had 60 Vbeta and 13 Jbeta primers. Data came from immunoSEQ multiplex PCR; TCRdb stores just in-frame clones and leaves some out. The table includes around 150,000 clones, approximately 68% detected once. The material sequenced was PBMCs. The chain uses TRBV28 and TRBJ2-7, with D perhaps TRBD1 (6 bases). The sequence was collected from a man aged 55 to 70 in good health and CMV-seronegative. The CDR3 is CASSSRGYEQYF. For the CDR3, the DNA is TGTGCCAGCAGTTCCAGGGGTTACGAGCAGTACTTC.